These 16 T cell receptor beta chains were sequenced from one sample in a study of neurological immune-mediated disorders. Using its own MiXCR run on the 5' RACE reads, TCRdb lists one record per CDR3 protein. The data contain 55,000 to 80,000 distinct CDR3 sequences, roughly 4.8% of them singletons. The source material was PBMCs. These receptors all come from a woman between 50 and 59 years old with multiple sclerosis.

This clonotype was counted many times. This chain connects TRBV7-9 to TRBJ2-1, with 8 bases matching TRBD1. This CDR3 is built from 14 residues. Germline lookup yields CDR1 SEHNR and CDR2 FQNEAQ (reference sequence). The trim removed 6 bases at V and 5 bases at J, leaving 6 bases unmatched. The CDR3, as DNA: TGTGCCAGCAGTCCCGGGACAGGACACAATGAGCAGTTCTTC. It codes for CASSPGTGHNEQFF.

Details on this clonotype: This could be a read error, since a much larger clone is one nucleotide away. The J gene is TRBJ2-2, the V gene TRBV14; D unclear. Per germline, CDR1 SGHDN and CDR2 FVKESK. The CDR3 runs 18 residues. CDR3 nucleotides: TGTGCCAGCAGCCAAGATGTTATCGGACGATCGGGCACCAGGGAGCTGTTTTTT. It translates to CASSQDVIGRSGTRELFF.

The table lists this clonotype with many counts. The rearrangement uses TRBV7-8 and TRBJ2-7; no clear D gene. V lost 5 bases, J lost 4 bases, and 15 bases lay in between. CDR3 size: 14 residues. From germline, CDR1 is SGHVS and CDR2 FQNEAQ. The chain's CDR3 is CASSPRFPAYEQYF. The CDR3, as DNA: TGTGCCAGCAGCCCCAGATTTCCCGCTTACGAGCAGTACTTC.

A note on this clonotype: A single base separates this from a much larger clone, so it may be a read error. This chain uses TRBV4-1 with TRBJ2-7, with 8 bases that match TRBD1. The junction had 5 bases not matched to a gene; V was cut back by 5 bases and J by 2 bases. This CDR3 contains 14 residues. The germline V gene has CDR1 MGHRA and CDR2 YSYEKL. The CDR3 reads CASSVHRGTYEQYF. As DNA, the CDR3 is TGCGCCAGCAGCGTACACAGGGGGACCTACGAGCAGTACTTC.

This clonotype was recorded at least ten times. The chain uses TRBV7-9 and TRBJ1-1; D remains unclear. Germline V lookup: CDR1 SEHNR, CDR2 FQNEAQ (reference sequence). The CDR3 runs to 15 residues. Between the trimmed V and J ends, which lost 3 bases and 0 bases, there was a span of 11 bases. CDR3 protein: CASSFGNYMNTEAFF. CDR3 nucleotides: TGTGCCAGCAGCTTTGGCAACTACATGAACACTGAAGCTTTCTTT.

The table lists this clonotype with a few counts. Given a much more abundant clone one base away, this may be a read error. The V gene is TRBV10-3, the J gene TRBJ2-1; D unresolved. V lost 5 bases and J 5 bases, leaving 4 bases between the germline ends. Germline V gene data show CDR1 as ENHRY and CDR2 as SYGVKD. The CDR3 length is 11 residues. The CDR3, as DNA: TGTGCCATCAGTAAGGACAATGAGCAGTTCTTC. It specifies CAISKDNEQFF.

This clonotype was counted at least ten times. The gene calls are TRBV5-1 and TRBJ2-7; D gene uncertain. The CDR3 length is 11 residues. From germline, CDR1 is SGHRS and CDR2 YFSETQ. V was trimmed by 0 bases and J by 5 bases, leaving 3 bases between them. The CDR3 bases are TGCGCCAGCAGCTTGGGGGACGAGCAGTACTTC. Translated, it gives CASSLGDEQYF.

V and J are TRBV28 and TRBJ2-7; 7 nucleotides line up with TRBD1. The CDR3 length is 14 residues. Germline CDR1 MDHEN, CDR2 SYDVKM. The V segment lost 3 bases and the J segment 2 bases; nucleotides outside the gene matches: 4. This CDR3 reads CASSFPGTAYEQYF. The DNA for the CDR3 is TGTGCCAGCAGTTTCCCCGGGACAGCCTACGAGCAGTACTTC.

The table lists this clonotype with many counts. The CDR3 region is CAISESIRVTGELFF. CDR3 nucleotides: TGTGCCATCAGTGAGTCTATAAGGGTGACCGGGGAGCTGTTTTTT. This rearrangement joins TRBV10-3 to TRBJ2-2; D remains ambiguous. Germline V lookup: CDR1 ENHRY, CDR2 SYGVKD. V was cut by 0 bases and J by 5 bases, with 10 bases left in between. There are 15 residues in the CDR3.

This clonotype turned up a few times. CDR3 sequence reads: CASSQDWTSGVSGANVLTF. As DNA, the CDR3 is TGCGCCAGCAGCCAAGATTGGACTAGCGGTGTCTCTGGGGCCAACGTCCTGACTTTC. The genes are TRBV4-1 and TRBJ2-6; 10 nucleotides match TRBD2. Germline V gene data show CDR1 as MGHRA and CDR2 as YSYEKL. Trimming cost V 0 bases and J 0 bases; bases outside gene matches: 5. This CDR3 region has 19 residues.

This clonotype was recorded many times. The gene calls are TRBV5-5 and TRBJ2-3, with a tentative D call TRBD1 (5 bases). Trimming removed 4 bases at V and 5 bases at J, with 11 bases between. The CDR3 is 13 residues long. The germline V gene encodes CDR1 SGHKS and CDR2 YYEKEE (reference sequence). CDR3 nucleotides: TGTGCCAGCAGCCCCGGACACATAGATACGCAGTATTTT. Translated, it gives CASSPGHIDTQYF.

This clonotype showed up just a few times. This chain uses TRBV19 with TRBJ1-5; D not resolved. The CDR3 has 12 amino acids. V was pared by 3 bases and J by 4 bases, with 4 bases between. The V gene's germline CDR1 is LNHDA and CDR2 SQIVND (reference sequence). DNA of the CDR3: TGTGCCAGTAGTATCGCTAATCAGCCCCAGCATTTT. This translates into CASSIANQPQHF.

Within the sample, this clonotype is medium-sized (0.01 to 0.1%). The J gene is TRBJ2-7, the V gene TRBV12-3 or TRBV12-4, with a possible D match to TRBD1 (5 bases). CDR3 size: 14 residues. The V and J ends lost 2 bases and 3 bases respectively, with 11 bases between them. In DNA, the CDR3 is TGTGCCAGCAGTTTAATTCCAGGGATCTACGAGCAGTACTTC. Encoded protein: CASSLIPGIYEQYF.

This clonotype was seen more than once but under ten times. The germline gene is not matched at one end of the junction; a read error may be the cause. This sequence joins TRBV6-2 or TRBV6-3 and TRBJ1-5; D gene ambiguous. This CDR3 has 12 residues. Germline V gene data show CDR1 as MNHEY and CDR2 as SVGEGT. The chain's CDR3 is CASSYRVQPQNF. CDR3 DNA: TGTGCCAGCAGTTACAGGGTTCAGCCCCAGAATTTT.

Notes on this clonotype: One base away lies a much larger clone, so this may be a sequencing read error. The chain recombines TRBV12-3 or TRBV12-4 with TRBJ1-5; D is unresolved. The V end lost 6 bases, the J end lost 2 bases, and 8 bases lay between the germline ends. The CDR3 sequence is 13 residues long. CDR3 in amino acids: CASSAKGNQPQHF. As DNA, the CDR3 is TGTGCCAGCAGCGCCAAGGGCAATCAGCCCCAGCATTTT.

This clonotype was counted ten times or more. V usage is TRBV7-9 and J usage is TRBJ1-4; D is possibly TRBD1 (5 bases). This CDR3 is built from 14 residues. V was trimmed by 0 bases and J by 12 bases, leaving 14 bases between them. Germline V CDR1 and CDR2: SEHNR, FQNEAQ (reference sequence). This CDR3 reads CASSLAVDKQELFF. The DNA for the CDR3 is TGTGCCAGCAGCTTAGCAGTGGACAAGCAAGAACTGTTTTTT.